This T cell receptor beta chain was sequenced in a study of T cells after yellow fever vaccination. The study, taken as a whole, reports: Clones from primary vaccination mostly reappeared after the booster (96% CD4, under 90% CD8). The secondary response showed a weaker magnitude and a faster peak, day 5 versus 15. One caveat is that FACS-sorted repertoires could contain abundant clonotypes contaminating from the bulk population.

TCRdb used MiXCR to reprocess the 5' RACE reads, holding one entry per CDR3 protein. Of roughly 300,000 distinct CDR3 sequences detected, 6.8% appear once; the ten largest clones hold 18%. V gave up 1 base and J gave up 4 bases, with 23 bases separating them. Looked up from germline, CDR1 is LGHNA and CDR2 is YSLEER. The CDR3 length is 18 residues. This clonotype was observed a handful of times. Its antigen remains unidentified. The sequence derives from a man between 18 and 29 years old who received the YFV17D yellow fever vaccine. The rearrangement joins TRBV4-3 to TRBJ2-7, with D tentatively TRBD1 (6 bases). Source: PBMCs, taken around 45 days after the first yellow fever vaccination. Written as DNA, the CDR3 is TGCGCCAGCAGCCAAGTTAGGGGACGTACCAGGGGACCGTACGAGCAGTACTTC. Amino acids: CASSQVRGRTRGPYEQYF.